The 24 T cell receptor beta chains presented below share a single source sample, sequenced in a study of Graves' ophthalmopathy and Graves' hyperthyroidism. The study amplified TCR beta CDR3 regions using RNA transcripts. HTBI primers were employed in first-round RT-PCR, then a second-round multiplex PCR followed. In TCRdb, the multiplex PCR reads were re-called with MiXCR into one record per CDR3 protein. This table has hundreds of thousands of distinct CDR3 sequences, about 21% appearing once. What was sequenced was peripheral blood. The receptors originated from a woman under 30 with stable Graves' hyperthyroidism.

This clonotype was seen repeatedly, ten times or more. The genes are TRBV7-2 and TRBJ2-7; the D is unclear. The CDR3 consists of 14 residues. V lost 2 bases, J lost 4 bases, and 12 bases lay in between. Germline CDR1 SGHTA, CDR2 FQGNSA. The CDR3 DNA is TGTGCCAGCAGCTTACCCCGGGTCTCGTACGAGCAGTACTTC. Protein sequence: CASSLPRVSYEQYF. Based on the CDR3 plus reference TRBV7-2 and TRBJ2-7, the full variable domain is GAGVSQSPSNKVTEKGKDVELRCDPISGHTALYWYRQSLGQGLEFLIYFQGNSAPDKSGLPSDRFSAERTGGSVSTLTIQRTQQEDSAVYLCASSLPRVSYEQYFGPGTRLTVT.

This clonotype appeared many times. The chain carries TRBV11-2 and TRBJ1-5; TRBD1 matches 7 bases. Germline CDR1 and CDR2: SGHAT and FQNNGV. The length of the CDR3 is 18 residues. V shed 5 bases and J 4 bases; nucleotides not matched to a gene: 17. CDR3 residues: CASSPQKHDRVTNQPQHF. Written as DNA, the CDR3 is TGTGCCAGCAGCCCCCAGAAACACGACAGGGTAACAAATCAGCCCCAGCATTTT.

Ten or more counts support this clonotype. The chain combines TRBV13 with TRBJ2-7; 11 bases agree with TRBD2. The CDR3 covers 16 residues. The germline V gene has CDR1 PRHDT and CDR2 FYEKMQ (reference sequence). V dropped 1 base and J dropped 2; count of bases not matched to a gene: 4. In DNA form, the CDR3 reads TGTGCCAGCAGCTTAGCCCATAGCGGGAGGGCCTACGAGCAGTACTTC. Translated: CASSLAHSGRAYEQYF.

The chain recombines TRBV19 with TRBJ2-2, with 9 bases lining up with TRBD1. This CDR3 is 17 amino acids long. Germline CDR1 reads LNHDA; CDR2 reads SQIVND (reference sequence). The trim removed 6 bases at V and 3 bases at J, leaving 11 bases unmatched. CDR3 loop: CASSPHRDRVDTGELFF. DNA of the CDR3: TGTGCCAGTAGCCCACACCGGGACAGGGTTGACACCGGGGAGCTGTTTTTT.

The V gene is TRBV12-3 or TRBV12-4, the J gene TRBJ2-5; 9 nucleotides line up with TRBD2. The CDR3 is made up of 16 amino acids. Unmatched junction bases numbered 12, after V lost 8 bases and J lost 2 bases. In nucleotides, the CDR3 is TGTGCCAGCGCCCGGATAGCGGGAGCCGCTCAAGAGACCCAGTACTTC. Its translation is CASARIAGAAQETQYF.

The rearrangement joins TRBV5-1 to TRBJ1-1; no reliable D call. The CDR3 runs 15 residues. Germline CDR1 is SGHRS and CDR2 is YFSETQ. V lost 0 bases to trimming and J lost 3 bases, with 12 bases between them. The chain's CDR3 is CASSLGHTGDTEAFF. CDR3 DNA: TGCGCCAGCAGCTTGGGTCACACTGGGGACACTGAAGCTTTCTTT.

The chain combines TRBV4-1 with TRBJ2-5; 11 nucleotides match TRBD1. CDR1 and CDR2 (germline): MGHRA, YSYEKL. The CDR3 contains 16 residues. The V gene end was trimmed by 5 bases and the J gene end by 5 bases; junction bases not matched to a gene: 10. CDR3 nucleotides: TGCGCCAGCAGCTCTCGGACAGGGGGCATAAGGGAGACCCAGTACTTC. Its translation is CASSSRTGGIRETQYF.

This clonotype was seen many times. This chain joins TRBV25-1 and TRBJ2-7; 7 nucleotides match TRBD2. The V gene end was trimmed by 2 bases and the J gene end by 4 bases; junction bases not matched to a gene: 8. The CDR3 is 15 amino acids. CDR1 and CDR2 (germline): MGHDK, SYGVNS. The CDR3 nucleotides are TGTGCCAGCAGTGAACGGTCTAGCGGAAAGTACGAGCAGTACTTC. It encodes CASSERSSGKYEQYF.

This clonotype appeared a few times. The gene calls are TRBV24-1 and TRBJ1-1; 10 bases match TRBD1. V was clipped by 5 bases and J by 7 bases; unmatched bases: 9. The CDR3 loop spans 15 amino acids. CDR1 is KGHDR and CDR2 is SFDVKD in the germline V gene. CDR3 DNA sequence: TGTGCCACCAGTGCTTCCGACAGGGGGCGGGATGAAGCTTTCTTT. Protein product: CATSASDRGRDEAFF.

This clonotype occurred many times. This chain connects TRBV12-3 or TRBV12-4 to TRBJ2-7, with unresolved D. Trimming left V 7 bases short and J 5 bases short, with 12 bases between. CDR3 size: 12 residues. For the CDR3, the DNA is TGTGCCAGCACCCCATCGGTCCACGAGCAGTACTTC. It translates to CASTPSVHEQYF.

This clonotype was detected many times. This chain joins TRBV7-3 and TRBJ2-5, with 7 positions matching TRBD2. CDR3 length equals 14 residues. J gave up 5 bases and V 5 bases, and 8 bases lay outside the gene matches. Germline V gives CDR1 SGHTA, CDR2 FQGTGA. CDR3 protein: CASSGGGPRETQYF. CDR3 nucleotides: TGTGCCAGCAGCGGGGGAGGGCCTAGGGAGACCCAGTACTTC.

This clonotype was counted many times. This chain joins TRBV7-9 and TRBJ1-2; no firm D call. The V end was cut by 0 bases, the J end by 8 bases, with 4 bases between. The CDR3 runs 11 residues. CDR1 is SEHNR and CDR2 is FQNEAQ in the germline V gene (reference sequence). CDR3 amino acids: CASSLARGYTF. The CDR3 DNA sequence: TGTGCCAGCAGCTTAGCCCGCGGCTACACCTTC.

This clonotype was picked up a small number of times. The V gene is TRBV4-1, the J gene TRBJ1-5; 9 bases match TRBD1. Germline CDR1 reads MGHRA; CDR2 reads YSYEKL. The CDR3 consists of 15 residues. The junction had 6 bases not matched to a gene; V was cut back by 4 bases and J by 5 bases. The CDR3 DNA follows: TGCGCCAGCAGCCTGGGGACAGGGTTCGATCAGCCCCAGCATTTT. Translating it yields CASSLGTGFDQPQHF.

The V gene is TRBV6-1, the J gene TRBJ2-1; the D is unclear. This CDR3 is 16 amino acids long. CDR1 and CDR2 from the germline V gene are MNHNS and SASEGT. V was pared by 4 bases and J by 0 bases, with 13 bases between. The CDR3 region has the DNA TGTGCCAGCAGTGTGGCAGGAACTCTCTCCTACAATGAGCAGTTCTTC. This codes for CASSVAGTLSYNEQFF.

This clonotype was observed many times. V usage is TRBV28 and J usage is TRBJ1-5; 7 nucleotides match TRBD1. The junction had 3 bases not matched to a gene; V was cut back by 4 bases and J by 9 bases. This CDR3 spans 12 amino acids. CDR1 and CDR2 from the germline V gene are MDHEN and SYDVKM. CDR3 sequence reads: CASSWGQLPQHF. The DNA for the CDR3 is TGTGCCAGCAGTTGGGGACAGCTGCCCCAGCATTTT.

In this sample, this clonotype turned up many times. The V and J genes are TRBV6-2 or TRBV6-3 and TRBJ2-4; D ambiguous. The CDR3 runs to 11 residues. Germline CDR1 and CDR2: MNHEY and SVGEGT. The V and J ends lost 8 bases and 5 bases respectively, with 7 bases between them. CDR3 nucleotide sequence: TGTGCCAGCGGCCGGGAAAACATTCAGTACTTC. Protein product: CASGRENIQYF.

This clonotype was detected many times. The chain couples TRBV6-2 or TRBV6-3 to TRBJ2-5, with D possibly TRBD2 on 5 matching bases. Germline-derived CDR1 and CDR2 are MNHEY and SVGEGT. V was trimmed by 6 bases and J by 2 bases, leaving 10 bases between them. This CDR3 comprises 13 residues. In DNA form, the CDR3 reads TGTGCCAGCAGGCCGCTAGCTCAAGAGACCCAGTACTTC. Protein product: CASRPLAQETQYF.

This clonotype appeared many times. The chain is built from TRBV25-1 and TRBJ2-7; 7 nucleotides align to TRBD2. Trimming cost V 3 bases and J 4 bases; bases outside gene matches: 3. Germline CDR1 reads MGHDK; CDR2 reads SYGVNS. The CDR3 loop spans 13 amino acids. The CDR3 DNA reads TGTGCCAGCAGTGATCCACTAGCGTACGAGCAGTACTTC. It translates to CASSDPLAYEQYF.

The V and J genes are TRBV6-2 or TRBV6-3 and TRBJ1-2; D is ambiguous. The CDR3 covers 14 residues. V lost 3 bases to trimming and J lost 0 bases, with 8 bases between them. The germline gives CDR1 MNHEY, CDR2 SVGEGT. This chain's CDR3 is CASSYGRTNYGYTF. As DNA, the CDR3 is TGTGCCAGCAGTTATGGACGGACTAACTATGGCTACACCTTC.

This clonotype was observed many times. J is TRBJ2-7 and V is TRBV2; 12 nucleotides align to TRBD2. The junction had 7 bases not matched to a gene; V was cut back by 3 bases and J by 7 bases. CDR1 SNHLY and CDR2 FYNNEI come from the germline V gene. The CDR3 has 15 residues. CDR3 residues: CASSDPPSGGVEQYF. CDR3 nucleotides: TGTGCCAGCAGTGACCCACCTAGCGGGGGGGTTGAGCAGTACTTC.

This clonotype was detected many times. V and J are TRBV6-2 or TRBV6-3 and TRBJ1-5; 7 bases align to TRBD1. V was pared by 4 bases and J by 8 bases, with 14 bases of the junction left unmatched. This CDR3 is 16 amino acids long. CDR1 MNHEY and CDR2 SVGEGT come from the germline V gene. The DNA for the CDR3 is TGTGCCAGCAGTTTCACCCGACAGGGTCCCAAGGAGCCCCAGCATTTT. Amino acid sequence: CASSFTRQGPKEPQHF.

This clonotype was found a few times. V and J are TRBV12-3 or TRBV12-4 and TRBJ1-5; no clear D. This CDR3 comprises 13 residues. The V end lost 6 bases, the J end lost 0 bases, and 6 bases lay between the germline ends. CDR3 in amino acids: CASSPTSNQPQHF. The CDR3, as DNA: TGTGCCAGCAGCCCCACTAGCAATCAGCCCCAGCATTTT.

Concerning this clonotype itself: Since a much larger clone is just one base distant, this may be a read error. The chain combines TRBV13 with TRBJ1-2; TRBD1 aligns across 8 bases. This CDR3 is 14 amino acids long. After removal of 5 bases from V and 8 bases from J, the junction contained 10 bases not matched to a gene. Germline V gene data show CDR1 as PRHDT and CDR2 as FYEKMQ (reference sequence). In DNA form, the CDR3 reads TGTGCCAGCAGCCTCGGGACAGGTTCGGAAGGCTACACCTTC. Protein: CASSLGTGSEGYTF.

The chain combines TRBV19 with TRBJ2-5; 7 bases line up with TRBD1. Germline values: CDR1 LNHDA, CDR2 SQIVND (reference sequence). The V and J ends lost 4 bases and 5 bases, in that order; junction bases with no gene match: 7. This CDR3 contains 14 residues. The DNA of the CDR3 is TGTGCCAGTAGTAAACAGGGGATCGAGGAGACCCAGTACTTC. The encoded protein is CASSKQGIEETQYF. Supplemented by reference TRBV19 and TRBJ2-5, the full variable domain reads DGGITQSPKYLFRKEGQNVTLSCEQNLNHDAMYWYRQDPGQGLRLIYYSQIVNDFQKGDIAEGYSVSREKKESFPLTVTSAQKNPTAFYLCASSKQGIEETQYFGPGTRLLVL.